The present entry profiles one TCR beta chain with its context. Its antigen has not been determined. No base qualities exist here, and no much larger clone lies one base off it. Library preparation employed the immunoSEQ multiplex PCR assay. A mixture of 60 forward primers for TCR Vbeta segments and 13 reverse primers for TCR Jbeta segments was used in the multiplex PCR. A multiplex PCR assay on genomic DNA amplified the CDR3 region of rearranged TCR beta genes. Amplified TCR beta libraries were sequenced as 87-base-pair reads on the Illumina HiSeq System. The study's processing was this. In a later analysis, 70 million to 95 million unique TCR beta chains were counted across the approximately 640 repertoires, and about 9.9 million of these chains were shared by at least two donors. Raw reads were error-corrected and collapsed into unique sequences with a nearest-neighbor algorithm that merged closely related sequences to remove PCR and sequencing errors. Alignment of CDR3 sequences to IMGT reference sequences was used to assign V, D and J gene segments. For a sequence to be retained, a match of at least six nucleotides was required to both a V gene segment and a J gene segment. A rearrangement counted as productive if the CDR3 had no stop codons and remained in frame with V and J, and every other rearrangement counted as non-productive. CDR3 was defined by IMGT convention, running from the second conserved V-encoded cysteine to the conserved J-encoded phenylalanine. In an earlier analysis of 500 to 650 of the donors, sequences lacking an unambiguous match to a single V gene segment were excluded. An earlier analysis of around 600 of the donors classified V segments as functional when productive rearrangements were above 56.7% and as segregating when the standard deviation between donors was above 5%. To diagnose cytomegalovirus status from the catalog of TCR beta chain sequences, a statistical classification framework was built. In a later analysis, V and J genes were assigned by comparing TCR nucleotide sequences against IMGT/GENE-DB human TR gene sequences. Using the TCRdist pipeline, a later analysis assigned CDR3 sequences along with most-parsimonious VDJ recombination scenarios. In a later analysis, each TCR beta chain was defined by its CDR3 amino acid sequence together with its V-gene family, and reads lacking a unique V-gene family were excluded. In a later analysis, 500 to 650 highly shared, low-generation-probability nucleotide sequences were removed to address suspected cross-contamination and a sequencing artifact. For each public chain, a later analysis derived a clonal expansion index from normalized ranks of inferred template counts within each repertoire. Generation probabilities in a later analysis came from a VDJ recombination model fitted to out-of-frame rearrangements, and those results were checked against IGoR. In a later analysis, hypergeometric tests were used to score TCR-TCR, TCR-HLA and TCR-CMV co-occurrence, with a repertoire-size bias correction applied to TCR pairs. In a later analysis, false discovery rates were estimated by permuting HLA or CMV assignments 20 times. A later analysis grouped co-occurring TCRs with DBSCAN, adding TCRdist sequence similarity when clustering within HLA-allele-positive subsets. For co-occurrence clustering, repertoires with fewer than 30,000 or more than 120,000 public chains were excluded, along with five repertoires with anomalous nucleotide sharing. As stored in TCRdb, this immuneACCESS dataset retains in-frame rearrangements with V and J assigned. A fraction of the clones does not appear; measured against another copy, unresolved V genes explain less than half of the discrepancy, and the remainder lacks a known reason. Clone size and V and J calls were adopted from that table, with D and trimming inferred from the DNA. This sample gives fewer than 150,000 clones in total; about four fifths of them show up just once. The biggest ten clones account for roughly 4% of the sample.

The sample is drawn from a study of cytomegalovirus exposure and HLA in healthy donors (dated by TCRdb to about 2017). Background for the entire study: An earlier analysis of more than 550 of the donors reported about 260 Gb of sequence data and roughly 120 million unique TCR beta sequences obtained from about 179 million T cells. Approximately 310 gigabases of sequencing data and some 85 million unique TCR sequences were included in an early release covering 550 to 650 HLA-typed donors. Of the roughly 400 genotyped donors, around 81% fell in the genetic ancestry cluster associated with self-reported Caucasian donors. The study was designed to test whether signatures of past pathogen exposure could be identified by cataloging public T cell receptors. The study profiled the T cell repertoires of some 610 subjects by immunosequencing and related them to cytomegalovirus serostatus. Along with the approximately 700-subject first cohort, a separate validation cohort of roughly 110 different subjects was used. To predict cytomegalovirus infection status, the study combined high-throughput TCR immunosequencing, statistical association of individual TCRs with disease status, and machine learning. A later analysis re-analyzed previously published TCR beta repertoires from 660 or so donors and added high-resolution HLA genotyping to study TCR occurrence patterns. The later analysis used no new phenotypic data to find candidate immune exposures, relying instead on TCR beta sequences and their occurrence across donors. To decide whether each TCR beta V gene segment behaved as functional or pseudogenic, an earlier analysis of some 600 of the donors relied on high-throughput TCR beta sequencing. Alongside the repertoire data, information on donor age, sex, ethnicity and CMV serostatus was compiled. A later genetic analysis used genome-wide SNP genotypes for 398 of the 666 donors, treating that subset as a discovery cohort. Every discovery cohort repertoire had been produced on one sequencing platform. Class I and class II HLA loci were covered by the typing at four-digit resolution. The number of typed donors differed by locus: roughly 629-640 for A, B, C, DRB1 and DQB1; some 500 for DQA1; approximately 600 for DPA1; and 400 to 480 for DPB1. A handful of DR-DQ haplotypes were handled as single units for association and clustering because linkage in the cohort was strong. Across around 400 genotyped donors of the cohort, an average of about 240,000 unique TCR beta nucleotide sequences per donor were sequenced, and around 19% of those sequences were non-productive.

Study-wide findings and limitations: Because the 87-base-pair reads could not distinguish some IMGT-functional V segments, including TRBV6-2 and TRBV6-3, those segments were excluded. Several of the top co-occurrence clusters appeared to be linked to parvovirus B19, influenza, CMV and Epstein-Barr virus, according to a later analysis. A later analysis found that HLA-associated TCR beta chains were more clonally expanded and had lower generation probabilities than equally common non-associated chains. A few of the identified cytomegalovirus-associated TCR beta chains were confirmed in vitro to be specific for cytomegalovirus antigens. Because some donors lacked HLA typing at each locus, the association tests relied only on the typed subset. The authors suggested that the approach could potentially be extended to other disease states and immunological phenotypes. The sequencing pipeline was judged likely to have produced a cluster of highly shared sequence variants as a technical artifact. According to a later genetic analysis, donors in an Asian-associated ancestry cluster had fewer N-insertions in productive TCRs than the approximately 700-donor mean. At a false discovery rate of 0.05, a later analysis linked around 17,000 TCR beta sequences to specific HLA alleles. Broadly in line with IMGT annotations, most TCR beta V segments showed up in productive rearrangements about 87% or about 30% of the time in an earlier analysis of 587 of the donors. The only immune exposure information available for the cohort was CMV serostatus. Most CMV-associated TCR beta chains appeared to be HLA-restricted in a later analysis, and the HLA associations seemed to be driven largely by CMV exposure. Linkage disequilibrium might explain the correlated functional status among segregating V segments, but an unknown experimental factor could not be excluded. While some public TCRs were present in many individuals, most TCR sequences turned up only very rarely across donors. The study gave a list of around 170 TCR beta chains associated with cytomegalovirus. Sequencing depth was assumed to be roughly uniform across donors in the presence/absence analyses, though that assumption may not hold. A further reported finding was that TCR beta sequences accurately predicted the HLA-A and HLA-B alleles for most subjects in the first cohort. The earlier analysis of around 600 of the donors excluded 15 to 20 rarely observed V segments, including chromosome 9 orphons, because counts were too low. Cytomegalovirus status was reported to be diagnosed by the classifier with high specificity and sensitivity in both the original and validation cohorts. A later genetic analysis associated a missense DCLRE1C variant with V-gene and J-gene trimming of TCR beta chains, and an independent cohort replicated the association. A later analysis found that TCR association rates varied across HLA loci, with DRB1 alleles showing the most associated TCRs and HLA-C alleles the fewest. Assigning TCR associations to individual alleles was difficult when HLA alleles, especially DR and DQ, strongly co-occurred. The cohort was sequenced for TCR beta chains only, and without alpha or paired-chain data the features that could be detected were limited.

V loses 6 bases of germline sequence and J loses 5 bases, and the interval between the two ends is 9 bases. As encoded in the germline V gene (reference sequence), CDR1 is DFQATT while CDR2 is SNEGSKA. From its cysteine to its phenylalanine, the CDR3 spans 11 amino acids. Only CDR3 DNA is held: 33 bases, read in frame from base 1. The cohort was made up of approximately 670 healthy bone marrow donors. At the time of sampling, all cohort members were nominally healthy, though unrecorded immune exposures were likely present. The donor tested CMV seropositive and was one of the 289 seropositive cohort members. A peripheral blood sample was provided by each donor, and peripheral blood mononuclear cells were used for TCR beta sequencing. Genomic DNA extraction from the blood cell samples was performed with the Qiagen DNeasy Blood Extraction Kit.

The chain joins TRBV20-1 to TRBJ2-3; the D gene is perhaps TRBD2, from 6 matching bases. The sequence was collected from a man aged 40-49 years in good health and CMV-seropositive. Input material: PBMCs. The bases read TGCAGTGCCAGACTAGTAGATACGCAGTATTTT. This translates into CSARLVDTQYF.